This T cell receptor beta chain was observed in a study of early T cells in non-severe SARS-CoV-2 infection. Overall study context: Chains from this unsorted whole-blood bulk RNA could not be paired.

Deletions cut 4 bases from V and 8 bases from J, with 20 bases between. Germline loops: CDR1 MNHEY, CDR2 SVGAGI. This CDR3 is built from 16 residues. Overall study findings and caveats: Matching results from VDJdb favored anti-spike CD8 responses, leaving private and CD4 specificities undetected.

Attachment of unique molecular identifiers to individual cDNA molecules was performed. TCRdb analysed the 5' RACE reads with MiXCR anew, one entry per CDR3 protein. This sample has about 68,000 distinct CDR3 sequences, with less than 15% found just once. Concerning this clonotype itself: Its antigen is unknown.

The sequenced sample consisted of whole blood. The TCR comes from an adult who was a healthcare worker with PCR-confirmed SARS-CoV-2 infection or an uninfected control (not recorded which). The chain carries TRBV6-5 and TRBJ2-2, with D maybe TRBD2 (6 bases). The CDR3 here is CASSSFAGRREGELFF. DNA of the CDR3: TGTGCCAGCAGTTCCTTCGCGGGGCGAAGGGAAGGGGAGCTGTTTTTT.